This T cell receptor beta chain emerged from a study of blood T cells in healthy people across ages. The V end lost 4 bases, the J end lost 0 bases, and 14 bases lay between the germline ends. Per germline, CDR1 SGHKS and CDR2 YYEKEE (reference sequence). This CDR3 contains 16 residues. A second PCR of roughly 7 to 11 cycles used a sample-barcoded 5' primer and a J-beta primer mix. Each cDNA molecule was tagged by a template-switch adaptor that had 12 random nucleotides. TCRdb reprocessed the 5' RACE reads with MiXCR, giving one entry per CDR3 protein. The table shows 590,000 or so distinct CDR3 sequences, with roughly 31% occurring only once. This clonotype was seen repeatedly, ten times or more. What it binds is not known. Study observations and caveats: TCR beta diversity per million T cells fell roughly linearly with age. Estimated diversity across one million T cells was deemed an underestimate.

The receptor's source is a woman older than 75 in good health. The chain carries TRBV5-5 and TRBJ1-5; D is ambiguous. Sequencing was carried out using blood. The CDR3 nucleotides are TGTGCCAGCAGCCCTGCCCCCGGGGTTAGCAATCAGCCCCAGCATTTT. This translates into CASSPAPGVSNQPQHF. Using reference TRBV5-5 and TRBJ1-5 for the parts outside the CDR3, the full variable domain is DAGVTQSPTHLIKTRGQQVTLRCSPISGHKSVSWYQQVLGQGPQFIFQYYEKEERGRGNFPDRFSARQFPNYSSELNVNALLLGDSALYLCASSPAPGVSNQPQHFGDGTRLSIL.